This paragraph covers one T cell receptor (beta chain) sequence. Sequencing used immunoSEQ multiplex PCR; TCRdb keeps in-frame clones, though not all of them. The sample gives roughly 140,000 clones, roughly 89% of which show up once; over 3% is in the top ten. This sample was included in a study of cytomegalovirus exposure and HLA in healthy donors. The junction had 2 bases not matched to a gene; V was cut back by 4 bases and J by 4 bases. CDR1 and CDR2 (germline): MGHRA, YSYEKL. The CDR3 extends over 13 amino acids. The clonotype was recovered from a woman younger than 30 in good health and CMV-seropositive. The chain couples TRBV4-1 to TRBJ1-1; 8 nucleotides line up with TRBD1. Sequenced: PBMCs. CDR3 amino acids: CASSLTGGTEAFF. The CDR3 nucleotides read TGCGCCAGCAGCCTTACAGGGGGCACTGAAGCTTTCTTT.